This T cell receptor beta chain comes out of a study of beta chain features in type 1 diabetes. Study as a whole: Age, gender and cell yields were alike across patients and healthy donors.

With respect to this clone: What it recognizes is unknown.

Reverse transcribing all isolated RNA meant expressed TCRB transcripts were sequenced. Mean read depth for naive, central memory and regulatory T cell samples was 3 million to 4.5 million reads. Some clones are missing from TCRdb's copy, which holds only in-frame ones; the method was immunoSEQ multiplex PCR. This sample has 850,000 to 900,000 clones, with 15% to 20% found just once. The study's findings and limits: Shortening that was moderate but significant affected the TCRB CDR3s of Type 1 diabetes patients in all four CD4+ subsets.

The V gene's germline CDR1 is LGHNA and CDR2 YNFKEQ. This CDR3 has 15 amino acids. V was trimmed by 4 bases and J by 5 bases, leaving 15 bases between them. This chain uses TRBV4-2 with TRBJ1-5; D remains unclear. The source material was naive CD4+ T cells from blood. This receptor was identified in a woman aged 18 to 35 in good health. The chain's CDR3 is CASSPNHWVDQPQHF. The DNA for the CDR3 is TGTGCCAGCAGCCCAAATCACTGGGTTGATCAGCCCCAGCATTTT.